The rows below give T cell receptor beta chains drawn from one sample of a study of T cells in Graves' hyperthyroidism and ophthalmopathy. TCRdb ran MiXCR on the multiplex PCR reads and lists one entry per CDR3 protein. The sample shows under 650,000 distinct CDR3 sequences, 15% to 20% of them seen only once. The sequenced sample was blood. These receptors came from a woman younger than 45 with Graves' hyperthyroidism. The CDR3 runs from the conserved cysteine through the conserved F or W. A D gene is named only where the DNA matches it firmly. The size field is filled for only some rows; it gives once, few, many or a size class.

TRBJ1-1 15 . TRBD1 TRBV13 CASSRWVDRNTVAFF TGTGCCAGCAGCCGATGGGTGGACAGGAACACTGTAGCCTTCTTT
TRBJ2-3 14 many . TRBV11-2 CASSSRARPDTQYF TGTGCCAGCAGCTCTCGGGCCCGGCCAGATACGCAGTATTTT
TRBJ2-1 16 . TRBD2 TRBV30 CAWRSGTSGSYNEQFF TGTGCCTGGAGATCCGGGACTAGCGGTTCCTACAATGAGCAGTTCTTC
TRBJ2-1 16 . . TRBV4-3 CASSHTRSISYNEQFF TGCGCCAGCAGCCACACCCGATCCATATCCTACAATGAGCAGTTCTTC
TRBJ2-7 14 . TRBD1 TRBV18 CASSQTGDIYEQYF TGTGCCAGCTCACAGACAGGGGACATCTACGAGCAGTACTTC
TRBJ2-1 17 . . TRBV14 CASGQASSAGSTNEQFF TGTGCCAGCGGCCAAGCGTCTTCAGCGGGCAGTACCAATGAGCAGTTCTTC
TRBJ2-2 18 . TRBD2 TRBV4-2 CASSQDQGGRVKTGELFF TGTGCCAGCAGCCAAGATCAAGGCGGGAGGGTAAAAACCGGGGAGCTGTTTTTT
TRBJ1-2 12 few . TRBV10-2 CASSEGDYGYTF TGCGCCAGCAGTGAGGGGGATTATGGCTACACCTTC
TRBJ2-1 14 many . TRBV19 CASSIGASYNEQFF TGTGCCAGTAGTATCGGCGCTAGCTACAATGAGCAGTTCTTC
TRBJ1-1 14 many TRBD1 TRBV20-1 CSARTGGGNTEAFF TGCAGTGCTAGGACAGGGGGAGGGAACACTGAAGCTTTCTTT
TRBJ1-2 11 few . TRBV25-1 CASSDYRGYTF TGTGCCAGCAGTGACTATCGTGGCTACACCTTC
TRBJ2-2 15 . . TRBV9 CASSASGANTGELFF TGTGCCAGCAGTGCGAGTGGGGCGAACACCGGGGAGCTGTTTTTT
TRBJ2-1 16 . . TRBV3-1 CASSRKATLSYNEQLF TGTGCCAGCAGCCGAAAGGCTACCCTCTCCTACAATGAGCAGCTCTTC
TRBJ2-2 12 few . TRBV29-1 CSAQTDTGELFF TGCAGCGCCCAGACGGACACCGGGGAGCTGTTTTTT
TRBJ1-2 13 . . TRBV2 CASSESAGDGYTF TGTGCCAGCAGTGAATCCGCGGGTGATGGCTACACCTTC
TRBJ2-5 13 . . TRBV20-1 CSAPRRGKQTQYF TGCAGTGCCCCACGGAGGGGTAAACAGACCCAGTACTTC
TRBJ1-1 12 many . TRBV7-3 CASSLTQAEAFF TGTGCCAGCAGCTTAACACAAGCGGAAGCTTTCTTT
TRBJ1-5 11 many . TRBV12-3/TRBV12-4 CASSSNQPQHF TGTGCCAGCAGTTCCAATCAGCCCCAGCATTTT
TRBJ1-2 12 . . TRBV2 CASPGSGYGYTF TGTGCCAGTCCGGGGTCGGGGTATGGCTACACCTTC
TRBJ2-3 17 . TRBD2 TRBV6-1 CASRRLAGVGRTDTQYF TGTGCCAGCAGGAGACTAGCGGGAGTCGGCCGGACAGATACGCAGTATTTT
TRBJ2-3 14 few TRBD2 TRBV12-3/TRBV12-4 CASTWTSGTDTQYF TGTGCCAGCACCTGGACTAGCGGCACAGATACGCAGTATTTT
TRBJ2-4 13 many . TRBV5-5 CASSLGGIGIQYF TGTGCCAGCAGCTTGGGGGGGATTGGCATTCAGTACTTC
TRBJ2-7 14 . . TRBV6-9 CASSYGPVFNEQYF TGTGCCAGCAGTTACGGCCCAGTCTTTAATGAGCAGTACTTC
TRBJ1-5 14 few . TRBV4-2 CASSQVIGVDPQHF TGTGCCAGCAGCCAAGTGATCGGGGTCGATCCCCAGCATTTT
TRBJ1-2 14 . . TRBV4-2 CASSHLTGNYGYTF TGTGCCAGCAGCCACCTTACCGGGAACTATGGCTACACCTTC
TRBJ2-7 15 many TRBD1 TRBV7-2 CASSRWTGQRYEQYF TGTGCCAGCAGCCGCTGGACAGGGCAGCGGTACGAGCAGTACTTC
TRBJ2-1 16 many TRBD2 TRBV11-3 CASSSPSTSALNEQFF TGTGCCAGCAGCTCCCCCTCCACTAGCGCTCTGAATGAGCAGTTCTTC
TRBJ2-5 17 many TRBD2 TRBV28 CASSTRGGTSGSKTQYF TGTGCCAGCAGTACGCGAGGGGGGACTAGCGGGAGTAAGACCCAGTACTTC